This T cell receptor beta chain was obtained from a study of brain T cells in children with intractable seizures. The data were produced by immunoSEQ multiplex PCR, yet TCRdb's version contains in-frame clones alone and is incomplete. The sample consists of fewer than 80,000 clones, 95% to 96% of them appearing once. V gave up 0 bases and J gave up 1 base, with 10 bases separating them. CDR1 is SGHTS, CDR2 YDEGEE, per germline. The CDR3 is 15 residues long. Only cases whose brain tissue showed the highest T cell transcript signatures were sequenced. This chain links TRBV5-8 with TRBJ1-1; D might be TRBD1 (5 bases). The sample here was peripheral blood, taken at surgery. The origin of this receptor is a boy under three years old with focal cortical dysplasia and intractable seizures. The CDR3 nucleotides read TGTGCCAGCAGCTTGGAAGGGGTGGGGAACACTGAAGCTTTCTTT. It yields the protein CASSLEGVGNTEAFF. The variable domain in full, completed from reference TRBV5-8 and TRBJ1-1, reads EAGVTQSPTHLIKTRGQQATLRCSPISGHTSVYWYQQALGLGLQFLLWYDEGEERNRGNFPPRFSGRQFPNYSSELNVNALELEDSALYLCASSLEGVGNTEAFFGQGTRLTVV.